A single sample is the source of the 9 T cell receptor beta chains below, sequenced in a study of T cell responses to AZD1222 COVID-19 vaccine. Some clones are missing from TCRdb's copy, which holds only in-frame ones; the method was immunoSEQ multiplex PCR. Among 150,000 to 200,000 clones listed, about 92% were seen once. Material: peripheral blood, obtained 28 days after the second AZD1222 dose. Receptor source: an adult who received the AZD1222 COVID-19 vaccine.

This clone was detected a few times. V and J are TRBV4-1 and TRBJ2-2; D unclear. The V end was cut by 2 bases, the J end by 5 bases, with 18 bases between. The length of the CDR3 is 17 residues. Germline CDR1 is MGHRA and CDR2 is YSYEKL. CDR3 residues: CASSQIDLGFRTGELFF. In nucleotides, the CDR3 is TGCGCCAGCAGCCAAATCGACTTGGGGTTTCGGACCGGGGAGCTGTTTTTT.

V is TRBV21-1 and J is TRBJ1-2; the D call in the table, TRBD1, was not verified against the DNA. TRBV21-1 is flagged as a pseudogene. There are 14 residues in the CDR3. The CDR3 loop is CASSKDMGHYGYTF. CDR3 in DNA: TGTGCCAGCAGCAAAGATATGGGGCACTATGGCTACACCTTC.

The chain combines TRBV25-1 with TRBJ1-5, with unresolved D. This CDR3 region has 14 residues. The germline V gene encodes CDR1 MGHDK and CDR2 SYGVNS. V lost 8 bases and J 0 bases, leaving 11 bases between the germline ends. The CDR3 sequence: CASSEGTSNQPQHF. In DNA, the CDR3 is TGTGCCAGCTCTGAGGGTACTAGCAATCAGCCCCAGCATTTT.

The chain combines TRBV6-1 with TRBJ2-7; a possible D gene is TRBD2 (6 bases). The CDR3 contains 16 residues. Deletions cut 3 bases from V and 7 bases from J, with 22 bases between. CDR1 MNHNS and CDR2 SASEGT come from the germline V gene. Written as DNA, the CDR3 is TGTGCCAGCAGTGAGTTGGTGGAGGGACCCCTTCGAGAGCAGTACTTC. Amino acid sequence: CASSELVEGPLREQYF.

This chain connects TRBV5-3 to TRBJ1-1; 9 positions agree with TRBD1. TRBV5-3 is an open reading frame, and its role is uncertain. The CDR3 has 18 residues. Trimming removed 4 bases from V and 4 bases from J; junction bases left unmatched: 17. The CDR3: CARSDRTGAQERGTEAFF. In DNA form, the CDR3 reads TGTGCCAGAAGCGATCGGACAGGGGCACAGGAGAGAGGCACTGAAGCTTTCTTT.

The rearrangement links TRBV5-8 to TRBJ1-1, with 7 bases identical to TRBD1. V lost 4 bases and J lost 5; bases outside the gene matches: 8. This CDR3 comprises 14 residues. The V gene's germline CDR1 is SGHTS and CDR2 YDEGEE. The CDR3 protein is CASSGDSLDTEAFF. CDR3 in DNA: TGTGCCAGCAGCGGGGACAGTTTGGATACTGAAGCTTTCTTT.

The chain joins TRBV28 to TRBJ1-3, with D uncertain. V was trimmed by 6 bases and J by 1 base, leaving 10 bases between them. Germline CDR1 MDHEN, CDR2 SYDVKM. The CDR3 consists of 14 residues. CDR3 nucleotide sequence: TGTGCCAGCAGCCGAGCGGGATCTGGAAACACCATATATTTT. Protein sequence: CASSRAGSGNTIYF.

Written as DNA, the CDR3 is TGTGCCAGCAGTGGACGGCGAAATCAGCCCCAGCATTTT. It yields the protein CASSGRRNQPQHF. The chain has TRBV2 and TRBJ1-5; no definite D call. V dropped 4 bases and J dropped 4 bases, with 8 bases sitting between them. The CDR3 runs to 13 residues. The germline V gene encodes CDR1 SNHLY and CDR2 FYNNEI.

The rearrangement joins TRBV20-1 to TRBJ1-1, with D possibly TRBD1 on 6 matching bases. Germline lookup yields CDR1 DFQATT and CDR2 SNEGSKA (reference sequence). Trimming stripped 3 bases from V and 2 bases from J, with 16 bases between. This CDR3 contains 15 residues. The CDR3 coding sequence is TGCAGTGCTAGTCCAGGACGGGGGACAAACACTGAAGCTTTCTTT. Encoded protein: CSASPGRGTNTEAFF.